This TCR beta chain was identified in a study of cytomegalovirus exposure and HLA in healthy donors. Study-wide points: Sequencing depth across donors, presence/absence analyses assumed, was roughly uniform. In a later analysis, TCR beta V- and J-gene trimming was associated with a missense DCLRE1C variant. Relative to equally common others, HLA-associated TCR beta chains showed greater clonal expansion in a later analysis.

This clone was observed a few times. Its antigen is as yet unknown. PCR was performed using 60 Vbeta and 13 Jbeta primers. TCRdb's copy holds only in-frame clones and misses some; the assay was immunoSEQ multiplex PCR. The sample consists of around 130,000 clones, around 70% of them appearing once. The CDR3 has 14 residues. The germline V gene has CDR1 SNHLY and CDR2 FYNNEI. With V trimmed by 6 bases and J by 6 bases, 6 bases remained unmatched. The specimen was PBMCs. The chain uses TRBV2 and TRBJ1-5; 9 bases fit TRBD1. This clonotype was sampled from a human donor in good health. The chain's CDR3 is CASSSGTGPQPQHF. CDR3 sequence (DNA): TGTGCCAGCAGCTCCGGGACAGGGCCTCAGCCCCAGCATTTT. Combining the CDR3 with reference TRBV2 and TRBJ1-5 gives the whole variable domain EPEVTQTPSHQVTQMGQEVILRCVPISNHLYFYWYRQILGQKVEFLVSFYNNEISEKSEIFDDQFSVERPDGSNFTLKIRSTKLEDSAMYFCASSSGTGPQPQHFGDGTRLSIL.